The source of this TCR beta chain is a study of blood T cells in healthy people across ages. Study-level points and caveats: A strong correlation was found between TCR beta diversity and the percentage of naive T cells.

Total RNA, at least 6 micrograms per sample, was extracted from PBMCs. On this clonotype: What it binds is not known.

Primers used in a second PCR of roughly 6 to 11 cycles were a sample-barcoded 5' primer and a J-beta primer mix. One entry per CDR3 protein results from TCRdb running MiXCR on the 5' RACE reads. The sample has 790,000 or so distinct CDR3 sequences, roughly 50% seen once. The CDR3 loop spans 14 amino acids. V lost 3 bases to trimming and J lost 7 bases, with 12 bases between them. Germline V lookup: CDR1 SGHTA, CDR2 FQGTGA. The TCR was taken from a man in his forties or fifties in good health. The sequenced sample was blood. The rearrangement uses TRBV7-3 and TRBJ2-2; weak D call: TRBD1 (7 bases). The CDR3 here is CASSFQGGGGELFF. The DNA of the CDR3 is TGTGCCAGCAGCTTCCAGGGGGGAGGCGGGGAGCTGTTTTTT. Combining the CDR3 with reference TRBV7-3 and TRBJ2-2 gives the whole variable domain GAGVSQTPSNKVTEKGKYVELRCDPISGHTALYWYRQSLGQGPEFLIYFQGTGAADDSGLPNDRFFAVRPEGSVSTLKIQRTERGDSAVYLCASSFQGGGGELFFGEGSRLTVL.